The present T cell receptor beta chain was sequenced within a study of patients and donors after allogeneic stem cell transplantation. This CDR3 comprises 16 residues. The ends were cut back, 1 base at V and 2 bases at J, with 14 bases in the middle. TCRdb re-derived calls from the RT-PCR reads in MiXCR, one entry per CDR3 protein. The sample yields 410,000 or so distinct CDR3 sequences, approximately 16% seen once. The sequence derives from a human donor who was either an allogeneic HSCT recipient or a stem cell or donor lymphocyte infusion donor (not recorded which). It is not recorded whose cells these are; they may come from a transplant donor. Sequencing was performed on blood, either unsorted or a sorted T cell fraction (not recorded which). The genes are TRBV12-3 or TRBV12-4 and TRBJ1-2; tentative D call: TRBD1 (5 bases). The CDR3 bases are TGTGCCAGCAGTTTAGGCGGGGGGAGGACAAACTATGGCTACACCTTC. Amino acids: CASSLGGGRTNYGYTF.